This T cell receptor (beta chain) was sequenced for a study of blood T cell repertoires in COVID-19. Study details: Specimens from acute and convalescent COVID-19 originated in the United States, Italy and Spain.

This clone came up once. The data were produced by immunoSEQ multiplex PCR, yet TCRdb's version contains in-frame clones alone and is incomplete. The repertoire consists of roughly 150,000 clones, with approximately 80% occurring once and the leading ten covering 3% to 4%. This CDR3 is built from 17 residues. Germline CDR1 LNHDA, CDR2 SQIVND (reference sequence). Trimming removed 5 bases from V and 2 bases from J, with 19 bases in between. In assigning cohorts, the study relied on participant-reported clinical history. Cohort 3 recovered donors had two negative PCRs, clearance, or symptom resolution. The chain employs TRBV19 and TRBJ1-5; a possible D gene is TRBD1 (6 bases). This sequence originates from a woman aged 60 to 75 who had recovered from COVID-19. The sample taken for sequencing was PBMCs or T cells enriched from blood (not recorded which). CDR3 amino acids: CASSLSTQGRGNQPQHF. The CDR3, as DNA: TGTGCCAGTAGTTTATCAACTCAGGGGCGAGGCAATCAGCCCCAGCATTTT.